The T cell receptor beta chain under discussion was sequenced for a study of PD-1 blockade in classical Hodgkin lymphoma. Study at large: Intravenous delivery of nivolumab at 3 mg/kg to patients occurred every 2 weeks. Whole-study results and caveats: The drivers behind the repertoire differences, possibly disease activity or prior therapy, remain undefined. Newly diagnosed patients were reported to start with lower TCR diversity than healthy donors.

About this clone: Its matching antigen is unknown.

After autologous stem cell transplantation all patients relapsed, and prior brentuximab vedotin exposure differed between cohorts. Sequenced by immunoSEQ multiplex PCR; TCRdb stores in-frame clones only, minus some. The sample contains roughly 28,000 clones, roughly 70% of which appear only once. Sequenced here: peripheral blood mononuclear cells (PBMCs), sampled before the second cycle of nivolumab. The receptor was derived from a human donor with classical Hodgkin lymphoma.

CDR3 nucleotides: TGCGCCAGCAGCTTGGTCGCGGGCGGGGGGGCAAAGACCCAGTACTTC. It encodes CASSLVAGGGAKTQYF. V is TRBV5-1 and J is TRBJ2-5; 9 bases are a match to TRBD2. The V gene end was trimmed by 0 bases and the J gene end by 6 bases; junction bases not matched to a gene: 9. The germline gives CDR1 SGHRS, CDR2 YFSETQ. The CDR3 covers 16 residues.